Sequencing of this T cell receptor beta chain was carried out in a study of cytomegalovirus exposure and HLA in healthy donors. General study results and limits: The authors listed 150 to 200 TCR beta chains as cytomegalovirus-associated. The authors confirmed in vitro that three CMV-associated chains were specific for CMV antigens.

Method: immunoSEQ multiplex PCR; TCRdb's copy keeps in-frame clones and lacks some. The sample has some 87,000 clones; roughly 96% are singletons. Of note for this clone: As yet, its antigen is unknown.

Germline CDR1 KGHSH, CDR2 LQKENI. J gave up 5 bases and V 0 bases, and 5 bases lay outside the gene matches. The length of the CDR3 is 15 residues. Specimen: PBMCs. The chain is built from TRBV18 and TRBJ2-7, with TRBD2 matching 9 bases. The TCR sequence derives from a woman aged 18-30 years in good health and CMV-seronegative. This CDR3 reads CASSPPGSGSHEQYF. The CDR3 DNA follows: TGTGCCAGCTCACCACCGGGTAGCGGGAGCCACGAGCAGTACTTC.